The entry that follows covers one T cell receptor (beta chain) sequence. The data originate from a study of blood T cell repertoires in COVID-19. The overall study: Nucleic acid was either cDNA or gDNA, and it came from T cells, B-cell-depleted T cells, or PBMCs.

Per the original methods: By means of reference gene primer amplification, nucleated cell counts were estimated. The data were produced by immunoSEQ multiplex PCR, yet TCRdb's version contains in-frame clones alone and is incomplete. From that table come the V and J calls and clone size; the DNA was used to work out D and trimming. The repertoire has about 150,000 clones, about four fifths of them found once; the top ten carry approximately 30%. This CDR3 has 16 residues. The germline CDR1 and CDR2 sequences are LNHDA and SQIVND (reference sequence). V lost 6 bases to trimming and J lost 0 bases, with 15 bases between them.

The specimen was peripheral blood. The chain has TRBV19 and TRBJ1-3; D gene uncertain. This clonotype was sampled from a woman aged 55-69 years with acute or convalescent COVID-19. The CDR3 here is CASSRFKIDSGNTIYF. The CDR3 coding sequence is TGTGCCAGTAGCCGTTTCAAAATAGACTCTGGAAACACCATATATTTT.